The 8 T cell receptor beta chains below were found in one sample sequenced in a study of T cell responses to AZD1222 COVID-19 vaccine. Generated by immunoSEQ multiplex PCR, the TCRdb table keeps only in-frame clones and is missing some. The repertoire holds around 120,000 clones, with around 89% as singletons. The source material was peripheral blood, sampled 28 days after the second AZD1222 dose. Receptor source: an adult who received the AZD1222 COVID-19 vaccine.

In its sample, this clone was seen a few times. The DNA of the CDR3 is TGTGCCAGCAGCTTAGCACAGTACGATGGTACGCAGTATTTT. Translated, it gives CASSLAQYDGTQYF. This chain joins TRBV7-3 and TRBJ2-3; D is ambiguous. Germline V gene lookup returns CDR1 SGHTA and CDR2 FQGTGA. V lost 2 bases, J lost 8 bases, and 14 bases lay in between. CDR3 length equals 14 residues.

This sequence joins TRBV28 and TRBJ1-3; D unresolved. Germline-derived CDR1 and CDR2 are MDHEN and SYDVKM. The CDR3 extends over 14 amino acids. With 3 bases removed from V and 4 bases from J, the gap between germline ends came to 10 bases. The CDR3: CASSLFREGNTIYF. As DNA, the CDR3 is TGTGCCAGCAGTTTGTTTAGGGAAGGAAACACCATATATTTT.

V is TRBV15 and J is TRBJ2-4; 8 nucleotides align to TRBD1. Germline V gene data show CDR1 as LNHNV and CDR2 as YYDKDF (reference sequence). This CDR3 region has 14 residues. The V and J ends lost 5 bases and 6 bases, in that order; junction bases with no gene match: 6. CDR3 nucleotides: TGTGCCACCAGCGAGGACAGGGATGGAAACATTCAGTACTTC. It is translated as CATSEDRDGNIQYF.

The rearrangement uses TRBV20-1 and TRBJ2-1; D is unresolved. The CDR3 is 10 amino acids. Germline CDR1 is DFQATT and CDR2 is SNEGSKA (reference sequence). Trimming shortened V by 0 bases and J by 14 bases, and 8 bases separated the two germline ends. CDR3 loop: CSARDFLEFF. In DNA form, the CDR3 reads TGCAGTGCTAGAGACTTCTTGGAGTTCTTC.

This chain uses TRBV6-5 with TRBJ2-3; D not certain. Trimming removed 2 bases from V and 2 bases from J, with 5 bases in between. Germline V gene data show CDR1 as MNHEY and CDR2 as SVGAGI. The CDR3 contains 13 residues. In DNA, the CDR3 is TGTGCCAGCAGTTACGACTTCACAGATACGCAGTATTTT. This translates into CASSYDFTDTQYF.

V gene TRBV11-1 combines with J gene TRBJ1-5; D is undetermined. The CDR3 consists of 12 residues. The V gene lost 5 bases and the J gene lost 9 bases, with 11 bases spanning the gap. Looked up from germline, CDR1 is SGHAT and CDR2 is FQDESV (reference sequence). CDR3 protein: CASSRFPGPQHF. CDR3 nucleotide sequence: TGTGCCAGCAGCCGTTTCCCCGGGCCCCAGCATTTT.

The CDR3: CASSGQGRLAKNIQYF. CDR3 bases: TGTGCCAGCAGTGGCCAGGGACGTCTAGCCAAAAACATTCAGTACTTC. The V call is TRBV2, the J call TRBJ2-4; D might be TRBD1 or TRBD2, each matching 5 bases. The CDR3 has 16 amino acids. V was trimmed by 4 bases and J by 0 bases, leaving 13 bases between them. Per the germline V gene, CDR1 is SNHLY and CDR2 is FYNNEI.

This chain connects TRBV5-6 to TRBJ2-7, with 7 bases lining up with TRBD2. The CDR3 is made up of 14 amino acids. Germline trimming cut 4 bases from V and 5 bases from J; bases unmatched to any gene: 9. The germline gives CDR1 SGHDT, CDR2 YYEEEE. CDR3 sequence: CASSPLGGSHEQYF. CDR3 in DNA: TGTGCCAGCAGCCCCTTGGGAGGGAGCCACGAGCAGTACTTC.